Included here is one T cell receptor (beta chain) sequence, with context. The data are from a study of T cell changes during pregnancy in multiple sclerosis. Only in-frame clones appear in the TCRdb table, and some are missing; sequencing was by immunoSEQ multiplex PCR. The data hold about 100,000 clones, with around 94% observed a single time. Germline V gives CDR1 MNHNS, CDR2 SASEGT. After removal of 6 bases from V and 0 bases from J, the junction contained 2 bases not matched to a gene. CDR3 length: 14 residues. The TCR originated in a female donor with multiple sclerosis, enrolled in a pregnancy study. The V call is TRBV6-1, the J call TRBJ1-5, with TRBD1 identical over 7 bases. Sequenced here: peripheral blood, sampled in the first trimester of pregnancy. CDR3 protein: CASRDRTSNQPQHF. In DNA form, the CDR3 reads TGTGCCAGCAGGGACAGGACTAGCAATCAGCCCCAGCATTTT.